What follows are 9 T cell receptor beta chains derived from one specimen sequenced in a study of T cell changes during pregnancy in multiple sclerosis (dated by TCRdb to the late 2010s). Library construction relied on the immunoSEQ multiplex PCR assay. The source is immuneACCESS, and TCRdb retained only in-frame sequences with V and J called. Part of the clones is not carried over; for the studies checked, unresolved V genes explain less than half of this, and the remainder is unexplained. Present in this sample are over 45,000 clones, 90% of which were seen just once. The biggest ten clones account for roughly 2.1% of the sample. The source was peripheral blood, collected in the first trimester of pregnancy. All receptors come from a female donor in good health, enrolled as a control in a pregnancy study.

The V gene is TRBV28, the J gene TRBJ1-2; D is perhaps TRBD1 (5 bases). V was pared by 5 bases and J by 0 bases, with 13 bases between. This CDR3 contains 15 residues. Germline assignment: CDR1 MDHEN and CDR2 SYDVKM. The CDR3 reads CASSRQYLTNYGYTF. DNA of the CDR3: TGTGCCAGCAGTCGACAGTACCTCACTAACTATGGCTACACCTTC.

DNA of the CDR3: TGCGCCAGCAGCATCGACAGCAGCGAGCAGTACTTC. Translating gives CASSIDSSEQYF. The chain has TRBV5-1 and TRBJ2-7; D is possibly TRBD1 (5 bases). This CDR3 region has 12 residues. Trimming cost V 4 bases and J 6 bases, with 11 bases left between them. Germline CDR1 SGHRS, CDR2 YFSETQ. The full variable domain, its missing parts supplied by reference TRBV5-1 and TRBJ2-7, is KAGVTQTPRYLIKTRGQQVTLSCSPISGHRSVSWYQQTPGQGLQFLFEYFSETQRNKGNFPGRFSGRQFSNSRSEMNVSTLELGDSALYLCASSIDSSEQYFGPGTRLTVT.

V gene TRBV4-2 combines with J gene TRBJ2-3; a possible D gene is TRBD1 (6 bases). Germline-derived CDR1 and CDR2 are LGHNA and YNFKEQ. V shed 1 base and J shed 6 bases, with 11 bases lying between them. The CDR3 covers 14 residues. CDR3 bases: TGTGCCAGCAGCCAAGGCAGGGGCAGGGATACGCAGTATTTT. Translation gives CASSQGRGRDTQYF.

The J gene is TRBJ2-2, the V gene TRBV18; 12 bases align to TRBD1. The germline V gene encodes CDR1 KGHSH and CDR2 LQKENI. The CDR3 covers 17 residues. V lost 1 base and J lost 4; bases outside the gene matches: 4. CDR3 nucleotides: TGTGCCAGCTCACCACGGGACAGGGGGCGCGGCACCGGGGAGCTGTTTTTT. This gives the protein CASSPRDRGRGTGELFF. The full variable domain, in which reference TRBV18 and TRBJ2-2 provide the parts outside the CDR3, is NAGVMQNPRHLVRRRGQEARLRCSPMKGHSHVYWYRQLPEEGLKFMVYLQKENIIDESGMPKERFSAEFPKEGPSILRIQQVVRGDSAAYFCASSPRDRGRGTGELFFGEGSRLTVL.

Here the CDR3 DNA reads TGTGCCAGCAGCCGCCCCCCTAGCGGGACTTACGAGCAGTACTTC. Amino acid sequence: CASSRPPSGTYEQYF. This sequence joins TRBV7-9 and TRBJ2-7, with 9 bases matching TRBD2. V was clipped by 5 bases and J by 4 bases; unmatched bases: 9. The CDR3 has 15 amino acids. Germline V gene lookup returns CDR1 SEHNR and CDR2 FQNEAQ (reference sequence).

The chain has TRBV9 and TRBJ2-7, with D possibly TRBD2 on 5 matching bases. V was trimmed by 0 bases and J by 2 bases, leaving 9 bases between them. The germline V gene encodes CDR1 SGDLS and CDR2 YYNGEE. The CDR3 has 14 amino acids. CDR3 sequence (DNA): TGTGCCAGCAGCGTAGGGGTCGGGGCCTACGAGCAGTACTTC. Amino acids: CASSVGVGAYEQYF.

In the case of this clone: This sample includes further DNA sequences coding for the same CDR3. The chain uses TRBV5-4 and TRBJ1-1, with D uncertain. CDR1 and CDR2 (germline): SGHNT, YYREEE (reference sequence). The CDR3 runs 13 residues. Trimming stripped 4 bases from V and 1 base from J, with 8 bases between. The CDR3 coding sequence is TGTGCCAGCAGCCATCAGGAGAACACTGAAGCTTTCTTT. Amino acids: CASSHQENTEAFF. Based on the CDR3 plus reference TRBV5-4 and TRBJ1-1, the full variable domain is ETGVTQSPTHLIKTRGQQVTLRCSSQSGHNTVSWYQQALGQGPQFIFQYYREEENGRGNFPPRFSGLQFPNYSSELNVNALELDDSALYLCASSHQENTEAFFGQGTRLTVV.

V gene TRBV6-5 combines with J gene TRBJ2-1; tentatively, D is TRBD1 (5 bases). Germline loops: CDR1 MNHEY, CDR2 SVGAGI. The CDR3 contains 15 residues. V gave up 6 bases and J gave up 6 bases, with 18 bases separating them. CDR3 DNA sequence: TGTGCCAGCAGCCCCGAAAGCCACAGGCTCAATGAGCAGTTCTTC. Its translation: CASSPESHRLNEQFF.

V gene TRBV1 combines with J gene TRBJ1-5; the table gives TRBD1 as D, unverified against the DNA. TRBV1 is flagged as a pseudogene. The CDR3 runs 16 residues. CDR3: CTSSHRDRGGKEPQHF. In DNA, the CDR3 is TGCACCAGCAGCCACAGAGACAGGGGAGGAAAAGAGCCCCAGCATTTT.